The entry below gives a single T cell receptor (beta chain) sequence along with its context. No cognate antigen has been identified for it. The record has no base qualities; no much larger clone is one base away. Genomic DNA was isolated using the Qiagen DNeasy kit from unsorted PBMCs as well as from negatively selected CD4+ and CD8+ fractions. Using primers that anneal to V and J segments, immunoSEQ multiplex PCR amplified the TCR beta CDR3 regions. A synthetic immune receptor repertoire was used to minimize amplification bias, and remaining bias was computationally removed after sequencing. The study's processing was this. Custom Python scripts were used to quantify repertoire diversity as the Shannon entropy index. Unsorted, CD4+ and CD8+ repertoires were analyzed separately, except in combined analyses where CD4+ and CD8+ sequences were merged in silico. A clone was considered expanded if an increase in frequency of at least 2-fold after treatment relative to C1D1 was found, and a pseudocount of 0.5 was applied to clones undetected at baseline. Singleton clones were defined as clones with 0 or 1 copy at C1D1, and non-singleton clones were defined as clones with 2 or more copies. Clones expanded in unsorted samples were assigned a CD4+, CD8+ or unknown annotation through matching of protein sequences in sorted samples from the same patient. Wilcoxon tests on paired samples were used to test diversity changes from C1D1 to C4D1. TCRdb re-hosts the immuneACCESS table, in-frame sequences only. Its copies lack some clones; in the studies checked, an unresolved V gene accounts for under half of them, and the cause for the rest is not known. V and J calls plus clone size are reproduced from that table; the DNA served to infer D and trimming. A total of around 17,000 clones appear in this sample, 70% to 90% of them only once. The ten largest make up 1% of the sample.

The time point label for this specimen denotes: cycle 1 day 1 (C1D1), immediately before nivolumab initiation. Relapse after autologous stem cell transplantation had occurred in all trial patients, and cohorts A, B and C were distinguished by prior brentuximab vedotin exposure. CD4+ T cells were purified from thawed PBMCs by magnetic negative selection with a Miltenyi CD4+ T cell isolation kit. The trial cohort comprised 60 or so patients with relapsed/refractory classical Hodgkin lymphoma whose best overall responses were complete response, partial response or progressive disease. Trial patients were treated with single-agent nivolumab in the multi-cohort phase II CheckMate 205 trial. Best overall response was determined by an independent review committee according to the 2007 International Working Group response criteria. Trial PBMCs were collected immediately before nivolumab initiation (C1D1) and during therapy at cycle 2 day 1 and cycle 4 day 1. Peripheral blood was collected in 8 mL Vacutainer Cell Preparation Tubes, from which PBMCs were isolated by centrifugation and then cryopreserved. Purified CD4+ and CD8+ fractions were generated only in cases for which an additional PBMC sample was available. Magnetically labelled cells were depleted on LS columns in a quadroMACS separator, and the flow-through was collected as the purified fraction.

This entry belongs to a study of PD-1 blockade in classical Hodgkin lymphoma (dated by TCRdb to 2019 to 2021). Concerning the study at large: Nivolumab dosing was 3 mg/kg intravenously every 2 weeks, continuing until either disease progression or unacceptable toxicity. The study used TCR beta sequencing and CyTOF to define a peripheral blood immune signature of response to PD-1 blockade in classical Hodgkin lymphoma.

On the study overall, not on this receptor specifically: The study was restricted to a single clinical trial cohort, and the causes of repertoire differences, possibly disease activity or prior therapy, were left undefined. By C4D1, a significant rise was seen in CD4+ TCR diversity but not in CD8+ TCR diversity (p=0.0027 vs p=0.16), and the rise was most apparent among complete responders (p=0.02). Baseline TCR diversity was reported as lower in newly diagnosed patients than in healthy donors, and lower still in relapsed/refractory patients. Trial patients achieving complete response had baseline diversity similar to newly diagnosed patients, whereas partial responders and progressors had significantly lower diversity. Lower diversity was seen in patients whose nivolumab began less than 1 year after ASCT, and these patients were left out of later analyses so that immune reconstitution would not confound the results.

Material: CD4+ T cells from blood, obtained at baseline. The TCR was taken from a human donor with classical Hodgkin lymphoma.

The nucleotide sequence reads as follows: TGCAGCGTTGTAGGGTCTGGGGCCAACGTCCTGACTTTC. This translates into CSVVGSGANVLTF. The chain was built from TRBV29-1 and TRBJ2-6, with the D gene too uncertain to name. The CDR3 runs 13 residues from the cysteine to the phenylalanine. CDR3 DNA is the only sequence kept; it has 39 bases, read in frame from the first base. Trimming removed 4 bases from V and 1 base from J, leaving 5 bases between the germline ends. CDR1 and CDR2, per the germline V gene, are SQVTM and ANQGSEA.